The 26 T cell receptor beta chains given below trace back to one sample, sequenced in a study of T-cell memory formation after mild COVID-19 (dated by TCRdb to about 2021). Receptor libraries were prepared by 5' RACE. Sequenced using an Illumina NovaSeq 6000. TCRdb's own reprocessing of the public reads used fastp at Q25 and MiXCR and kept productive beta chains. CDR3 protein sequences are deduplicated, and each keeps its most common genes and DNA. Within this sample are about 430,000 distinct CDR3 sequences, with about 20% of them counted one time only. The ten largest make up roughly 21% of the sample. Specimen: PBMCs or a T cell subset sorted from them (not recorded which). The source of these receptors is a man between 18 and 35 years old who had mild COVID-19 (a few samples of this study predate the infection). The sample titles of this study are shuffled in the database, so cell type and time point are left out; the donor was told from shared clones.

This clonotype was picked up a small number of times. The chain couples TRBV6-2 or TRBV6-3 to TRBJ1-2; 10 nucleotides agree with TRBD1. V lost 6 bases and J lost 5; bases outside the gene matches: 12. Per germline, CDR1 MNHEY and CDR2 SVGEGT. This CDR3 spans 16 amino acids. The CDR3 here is CASSLRGQGGRYGYTF. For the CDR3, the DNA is TGTGCCAGCAGCCTACGTGGACAGGGGGGTCGTTATGGCTACACCTTC.

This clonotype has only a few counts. The CDR3 reads CASSFSGYSPLHF. CDR3 DNA sequence: TGTGCCAGCAGCTTTAGCGGGTATTCACCCCTCCACTTT. The chain is built from TRBV7-9 and TRBJ1-6; D not resolved. V shed 3 bases and J shed 8 bases, with 8 bases lying between them. The germline CDR1 and CDR2 sequences are SEHNR and FQNEAQ (reference sequence). CDR3 size: 13 residues.

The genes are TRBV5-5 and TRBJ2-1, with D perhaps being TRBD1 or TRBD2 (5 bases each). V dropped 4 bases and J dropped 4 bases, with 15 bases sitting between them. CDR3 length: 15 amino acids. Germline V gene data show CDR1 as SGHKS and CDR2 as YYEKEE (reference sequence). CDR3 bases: TGTGCCAGCAGCGGGACCGCCAATAGGTACAATGAGCAGTTCTTC. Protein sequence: CASSGTANRYNEQFF.

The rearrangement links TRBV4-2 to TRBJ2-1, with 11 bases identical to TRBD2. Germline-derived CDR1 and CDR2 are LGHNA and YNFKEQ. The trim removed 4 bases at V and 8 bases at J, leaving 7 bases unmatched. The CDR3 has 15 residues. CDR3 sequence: CASSPYSGGAHEQFF. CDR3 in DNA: TGTGCCAGCAGCCCTTATAGCGGGGGGGCCCATGAGCAGTTCTTC.

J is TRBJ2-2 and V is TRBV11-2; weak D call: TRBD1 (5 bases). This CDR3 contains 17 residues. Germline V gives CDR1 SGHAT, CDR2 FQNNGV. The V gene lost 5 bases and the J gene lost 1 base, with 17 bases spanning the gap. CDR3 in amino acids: CASSPLIGRENTGELFF. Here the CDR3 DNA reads TGTGCCAGCAGCCCCCTGATCGGCAGGGAGAACACCGGGGAGCTGTTTTTT.

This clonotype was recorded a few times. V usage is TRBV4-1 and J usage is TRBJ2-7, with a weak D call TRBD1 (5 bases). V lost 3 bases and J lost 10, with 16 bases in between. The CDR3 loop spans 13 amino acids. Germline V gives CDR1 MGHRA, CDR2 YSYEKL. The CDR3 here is CASSHPDSALQYF. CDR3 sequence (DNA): TGCGCCAGCAGCCACCCCGACAGCGCGTTACAGTACTTC.

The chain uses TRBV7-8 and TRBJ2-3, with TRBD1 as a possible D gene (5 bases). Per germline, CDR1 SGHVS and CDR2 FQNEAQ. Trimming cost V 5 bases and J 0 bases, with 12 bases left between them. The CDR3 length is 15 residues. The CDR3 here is CASSTSRVSTDTQYF. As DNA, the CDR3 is TGTGCCAGCAGCACAAGCAGGGTTAGCACAGATACGCAGTATTTT.

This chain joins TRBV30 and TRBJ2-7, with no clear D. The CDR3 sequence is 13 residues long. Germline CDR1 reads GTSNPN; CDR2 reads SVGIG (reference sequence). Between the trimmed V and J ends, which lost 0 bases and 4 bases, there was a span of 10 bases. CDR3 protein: CAWSVAASYEQYF. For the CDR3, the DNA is TGTGCCTGGAGTGTGGCCGCATCGTACGAGCAGTACTTC.

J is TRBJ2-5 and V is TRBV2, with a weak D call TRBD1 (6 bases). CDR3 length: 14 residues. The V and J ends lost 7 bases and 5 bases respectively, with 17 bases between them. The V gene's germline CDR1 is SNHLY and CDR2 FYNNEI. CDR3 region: CASTPWQGQETQYF. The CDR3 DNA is TGTGCCAGCACTCCCTGGCAGGGGCAGGAGACCCAGTACTTC.

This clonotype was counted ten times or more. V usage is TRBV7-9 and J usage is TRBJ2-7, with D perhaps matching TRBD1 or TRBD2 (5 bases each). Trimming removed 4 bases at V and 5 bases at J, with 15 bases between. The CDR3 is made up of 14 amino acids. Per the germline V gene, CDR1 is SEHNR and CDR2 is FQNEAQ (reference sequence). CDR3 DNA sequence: TGTGCCAGCAGCTCTCCGAGGGGTGGGGACGAGCAGTACGTC. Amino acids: CASSSPRGGDEQYV.

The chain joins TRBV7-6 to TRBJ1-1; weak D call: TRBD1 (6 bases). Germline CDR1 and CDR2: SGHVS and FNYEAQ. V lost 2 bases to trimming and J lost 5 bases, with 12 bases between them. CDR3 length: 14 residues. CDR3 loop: CASSLNTRGTEAFF. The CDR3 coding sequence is TGTGCCAGCAGCTTAAATACTAGGGGGACTGAAGCTTTCTTT.

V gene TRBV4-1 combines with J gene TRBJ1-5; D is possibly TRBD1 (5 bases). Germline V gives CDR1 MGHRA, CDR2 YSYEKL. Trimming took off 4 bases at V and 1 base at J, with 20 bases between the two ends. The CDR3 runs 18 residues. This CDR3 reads CASSLGRQGGGSNQPQHF. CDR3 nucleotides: TGCGCCAGCAGCCTCGGGAGGCAGGGTGGCGGGAGCAATCAGCCCCAGCATTTT.

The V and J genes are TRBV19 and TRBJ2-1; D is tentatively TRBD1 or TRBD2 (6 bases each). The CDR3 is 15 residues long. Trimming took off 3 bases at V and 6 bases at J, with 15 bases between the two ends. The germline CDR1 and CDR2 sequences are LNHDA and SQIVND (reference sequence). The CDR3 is CASSIRGHYPNEQFF. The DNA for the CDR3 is TGTGCCAGTAGTATTCGGGGGCATTATCCCAATGAGCAGTTCTTC.

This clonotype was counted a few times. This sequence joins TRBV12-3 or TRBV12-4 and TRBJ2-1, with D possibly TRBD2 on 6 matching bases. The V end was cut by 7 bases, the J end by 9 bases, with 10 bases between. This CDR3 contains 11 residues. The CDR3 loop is CASTLGSEQFF. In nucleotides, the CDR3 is TGTGCCAGCACCCTCGGGAGTGAGCAGTTCTTC.

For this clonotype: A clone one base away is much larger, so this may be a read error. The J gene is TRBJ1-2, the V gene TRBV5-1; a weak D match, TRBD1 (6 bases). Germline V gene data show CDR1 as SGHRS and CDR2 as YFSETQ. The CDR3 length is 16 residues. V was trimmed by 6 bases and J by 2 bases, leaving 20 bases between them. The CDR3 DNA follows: TGCGCCAGCATCCCCGATAGGTCAGGGGTAAACTATGGCTACACCTTC. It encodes CASIPDRSGVNYGYTF.

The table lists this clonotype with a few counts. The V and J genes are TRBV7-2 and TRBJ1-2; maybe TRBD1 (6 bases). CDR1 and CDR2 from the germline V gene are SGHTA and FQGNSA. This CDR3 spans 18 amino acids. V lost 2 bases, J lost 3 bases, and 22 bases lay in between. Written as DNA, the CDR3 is TGTGCCAGCAGCTTACCTACTTACCAGACAGGAGGTTACTATGGCTACACCTTC. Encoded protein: CASSLPTYQTGGYYGYTF.

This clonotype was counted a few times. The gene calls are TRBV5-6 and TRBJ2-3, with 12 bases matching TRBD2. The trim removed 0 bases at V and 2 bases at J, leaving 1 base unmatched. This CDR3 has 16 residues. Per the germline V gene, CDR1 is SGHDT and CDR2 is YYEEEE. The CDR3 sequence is CASSLASGGVTDTQYF. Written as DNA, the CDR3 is TGTGCCAGCAGCTTGGCTAGCGGGGGGGTCACAGATACGCAGTATTTT.

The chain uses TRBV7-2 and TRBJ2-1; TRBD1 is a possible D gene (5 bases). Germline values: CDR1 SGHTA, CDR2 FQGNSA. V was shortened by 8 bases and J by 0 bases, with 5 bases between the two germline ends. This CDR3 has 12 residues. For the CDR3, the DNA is TGTGCCAGCCAGGGCTCCTACAATGAGCAGTTCTTC. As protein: CASQGSYNEQFF.

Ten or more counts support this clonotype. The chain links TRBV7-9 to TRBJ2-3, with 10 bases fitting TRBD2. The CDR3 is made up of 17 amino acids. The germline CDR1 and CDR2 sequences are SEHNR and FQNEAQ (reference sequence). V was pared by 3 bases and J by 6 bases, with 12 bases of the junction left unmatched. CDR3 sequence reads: CASSFGPSGGSGDTQYF. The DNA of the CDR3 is TGTGCCAGCAGCTTTGGCCCTAGCGGGGGCAGTGGGGATACGCAGTATTTT.

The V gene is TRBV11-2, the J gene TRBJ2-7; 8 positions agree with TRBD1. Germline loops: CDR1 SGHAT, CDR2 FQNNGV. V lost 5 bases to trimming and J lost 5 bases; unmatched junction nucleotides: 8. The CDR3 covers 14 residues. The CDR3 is CASSPRPGGHEQYF. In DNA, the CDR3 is TGTGCCAGCAGCCCCCGGCCAGGGGGCCACGAGCAGTACTTC.

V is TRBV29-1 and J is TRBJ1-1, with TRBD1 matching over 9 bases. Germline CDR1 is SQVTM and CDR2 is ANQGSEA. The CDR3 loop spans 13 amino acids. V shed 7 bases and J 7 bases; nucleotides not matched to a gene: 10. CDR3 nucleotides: TGCAGCGGCACCGGGACAGGGTACATTGAAGCTTTCTTT. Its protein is CSGTGTGYIEAFF.

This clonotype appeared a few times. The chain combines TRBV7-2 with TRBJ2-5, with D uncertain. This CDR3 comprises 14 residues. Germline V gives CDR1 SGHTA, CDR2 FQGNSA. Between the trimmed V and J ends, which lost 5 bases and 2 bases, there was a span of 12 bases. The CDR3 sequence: CASSPPNPQETQYF. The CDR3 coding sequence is TGTGCCAGCAGCCCCCCAAATCCACAAGAGACCCAGTACTTC. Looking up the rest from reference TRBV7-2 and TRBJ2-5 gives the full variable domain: GAGVSQSPSNKVTEKGKDVELRCDPISGHTALYWYRQSLGQGLEFLIYFQGNSAPDKSGLPSDRFSAERTGGSVSTLTIQRTQQEDSAVYLCASSPPNPQETQYFGPGTRLLVL.

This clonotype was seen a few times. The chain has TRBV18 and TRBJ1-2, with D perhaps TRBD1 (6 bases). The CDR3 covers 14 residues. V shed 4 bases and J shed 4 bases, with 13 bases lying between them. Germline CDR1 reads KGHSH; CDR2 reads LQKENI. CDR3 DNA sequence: TGTGCCAGCTCACTGCCGGACAGCTTCTATGGCTACACCTTC. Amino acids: CASSLPDSFYGYTF. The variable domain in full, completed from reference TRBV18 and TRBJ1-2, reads NAGVMQNPRHLVRRRGQEARLRCSPMKGHSHVYWYRQLPEEGLKFMVYLQKENIIDESGMPKERFSAEFPKEGPSILRIQQVVRGDSAAYFCASSLPDSFYGYTFGSGTRLTVV.

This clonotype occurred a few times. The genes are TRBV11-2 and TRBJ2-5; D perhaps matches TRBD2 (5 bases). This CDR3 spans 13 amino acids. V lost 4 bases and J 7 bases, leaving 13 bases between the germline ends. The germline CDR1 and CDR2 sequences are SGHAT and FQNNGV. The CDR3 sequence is CASSSTTEGTQYF. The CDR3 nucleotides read TGTGCCAGCAGCTCGACGACCGAGGGGACCCAGTACTTC. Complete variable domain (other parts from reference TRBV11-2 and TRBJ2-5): EAGVAQSPRYKIIEKRQSVAFWCNPISGHATLYWYQQILGQGPKLLIQFQNNGVVDDSQLPKDRFSAERLKGVDSTLKIQPAKLEDSAVYLCASSSTTEGTQYFGPGTRLLVL.

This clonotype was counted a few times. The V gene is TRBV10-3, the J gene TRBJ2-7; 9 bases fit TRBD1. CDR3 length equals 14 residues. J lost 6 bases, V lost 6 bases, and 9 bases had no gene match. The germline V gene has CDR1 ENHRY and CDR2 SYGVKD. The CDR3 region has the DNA TGTGCCATCAGGGATCCGGGACAGGGTGTCGAGCAGTACGTC. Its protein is CAIRDPGQGVEQYV.

The CDR3 spells CASSQEGSGGYTF. The CDR3, as DNA: TGTGCCAGCAGCCAAGAAGGCAGCGGTGGCTACACCTTC. This chain joins TRBV3-1 and TRBJ1-2; D gene unclear. The germline V gene encodes CDR1 LGHDT and CDR2 YNNKEL (reference sequence). Trimming removed 0 bases at V and 7 bases at J, with 9 bases between. CDR3 length: 13 amino acids.